What follows are 6 T cell receptor beta chains derived from one specimen sequenced in a study of control samples from healthy donors and cancer patients. Clones were read by immunoSEQ multiplex PCR, and TCRdb kept only the in-frame ones, dropping some. Seen here are about 130,000 clones, around 92% observed once, and the top ten hold around 0.6%. The specimen sequenced was PBMCs. The receptor set was obtained from a man older than 75 with head and neck cancer.

The genes are TRBV30 and TRBJ2-4; tentative D call: TRBD1 (6 bases). In germline, CDR1 is GTSNPN, CDR2 SVGIG (reference sequence). Trimming pared 2 bases from V and 4 bases from J, leaving 9 bases between. The CDR3 extends over 13 amino acids. CDR3 sequence reads: CAWSSDSKNIQYF. Written as DNA, the CDR3 is TGTGCCTGGAGTTCGGACAGTAAAAACATTCAGTACTTC.

The rearrangement uses TRBV10-3 and TRBJ2-7, with 10 bases that match TRBD2. Germline-derived CDR1 and CDR2 are ENHRY and SYGVKD. The CDR3 consists of 14 residues. Trimming took 4 bases from V and 4 from J; bases not matched to a gene: 4. The CDR3 reads CAISASGRGYEQYF. The CDR3 region has the DNA TGTGCCATCAGTGCCAGCGGGAGGGGGTACGAGCAGTACTTC.

The V gene is TRBV5-1, the J gene TRBJ2-5, with 8 positions matching TRBD2. CDR3 length equals 17 residues. V lost 0 bases and J lost 2; bases outside the gene matches: 9. CDR1 is SGHRS, CDR2 YFSETQ, per germline. The CDR3 here is CASSLGVASGYQETQYF. DNA for the CDR3: TGCGCCAGCAGCTTGGGGGTGGCTAGCGGGTATCAAGAGACCCAGTACTTC.

This chain connects TRBV7-9 to TRBJ1-2; maybe TRBD1 (6 bases). V dropped 7 bases and J dropped 5 bases, with 11 bases sitting between them. Germline V gene sequence: CDR1 SEHNR, CDR2 FQNEAQ (reference sequence). This CDR3 contains 12 residues. The CDR3: CASTEQGYGYTF. The CDR3 coding sequence is TGTGCCAGCACCGAACAGGGTTATGGCTACACCTTC. Filled out from reference TRBV7-9 and TRBJ1-2, the complete variable domain reads DTGVSQNPRHKITKRGQNVTFRCDPISEHNRLYWYRQTLGQGPEFLTYFQNEAQLEKSRLLSDRFSAERPKGSFSTLEIQRTEQGDSAMYLCASTEQGYGYTFGSGTRLTVV.

This chain uses TRBV7-8 with TRBJ1-2, with a tentative D call TRBD1 (6 bases). The germline V gene encodes CDR1 SGHVS and CDR2 FQNEAQ. This CDR3 contains 14 residues. Trimming left V 4 bases short and J 2 bases short, with 11 bases between. The CDR3, as DNA: TGTGCCAGCAGCTACAGGGTGTTGAACTATGGCTACACCTTC. Amino acid sequence: CASSYRVLNYGYTF. The whole variable domain, remainder taken from reference TRBV7-8 and TRBJ1-2, is GAGVSQSPRYKVAKRGQDVALRCDPISGHVSLFWYQQALGQGPEFLTYFQNEAQLDKSGLPSDRFFAERPEGSVSTLKIQRTQQEDSAVYLCASSYRVLNYGYTFGSGTRLTVV.

This rearrangement joins TRBV27 to TRBJ2-1; TRBD2 matches at 9 bases. Unmatched junction bases numbered 10, after V lost 3 bases and J lost 7 bases. The CDR3 runs to 16 residues. The germline CDR1 and CDR2 sequences are MNHEY and SMNVEV (reference sequence). CDR3 nucleotide sequence: TGTGCCAGCAGTTTCTTAGCGGGGGCCGGTTCTAATGAGCAGTTCTTC. Translated: CASSFLAGAGSNEQFF.